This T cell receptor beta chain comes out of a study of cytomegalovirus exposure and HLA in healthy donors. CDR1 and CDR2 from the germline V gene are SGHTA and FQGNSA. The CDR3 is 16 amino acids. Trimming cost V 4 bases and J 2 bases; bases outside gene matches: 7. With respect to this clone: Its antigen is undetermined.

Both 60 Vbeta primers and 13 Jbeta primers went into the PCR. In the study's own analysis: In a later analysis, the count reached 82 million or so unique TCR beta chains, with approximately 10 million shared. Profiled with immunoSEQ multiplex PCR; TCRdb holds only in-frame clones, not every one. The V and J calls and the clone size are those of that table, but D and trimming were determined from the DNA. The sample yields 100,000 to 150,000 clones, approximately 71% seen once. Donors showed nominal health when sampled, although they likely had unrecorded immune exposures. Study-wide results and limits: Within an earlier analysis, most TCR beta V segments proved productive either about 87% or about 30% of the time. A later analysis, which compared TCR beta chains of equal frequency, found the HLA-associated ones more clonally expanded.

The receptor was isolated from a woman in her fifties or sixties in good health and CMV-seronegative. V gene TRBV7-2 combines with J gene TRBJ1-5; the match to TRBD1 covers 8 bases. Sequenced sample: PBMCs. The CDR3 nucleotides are TGTGCCAGCAGCTACAGGGGGGAAGGGGGCAATCAGCCCCAGCATTTT. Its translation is CASSYRGEGGNQPQHF.